Here is one TCR beta chain with its context. Next came a second PCR, run for about 6 to 12 cycles, which used a sample-barcoded 5' primer along with a J-beta primer mix. TCRdb reprocessed the 5' RACE reads via MiXCR and lists one record per CDR3 protein. Found here are about 500,000 distinct CDR3 sequences, 20% to 30% of them singletons; the top ten hold roughly 10%. These data originate in a study of blood T cells in healthy people across ages. This CDR3 is built from 14 residues. Germline CDR1 and CDR2: SGDLS and YYNGEE. V lost 0 bases and J 10 bases, leaving 14 bases between the germline ends. The data also belong to a second study, concerning T cells of mothers and their children. In that study: Within related and unrelated pairs, thymic selection shapes TCR recombination output in a similar way.

The gene calls are TRBV9 and TRBJ2-1; possibly TRBD1 for D (5 bases). Sequenced: blood. The receptor comes from a boy aged 5 to 17 in good health. In DNA form, the CDR3 reads TGTGCCAGCAGCGTAGGACTTTCCTCAGGGGAGCAGTTCTTC. Translating gives CASSVGLSSGEQFF.